This T cell receptor beta chain emerged from a study of tumor and adjacent non-tumor tissue in lung cancer. The CDR3 spans 15 residues. The ends were cut back, 2 bases at V and 10 bases at J, with 20 bases in the middle. Germline values: CDR1 KGHSH, CDR2 LQKENI. In the case of this clonotype: Without the conserved terminal phenylalanine or tryptophan, this CDR3 likely stems from a read error.

A modified ARM-PCR protocol with three rounds of nested PCR amplified TCRbeta. TCRdb ran MiXCR on the multiplex PCR reads and lists one entry per CDR3 protein. The sample holds just over 200,000 distinct CDR3 sequences, 70% to 75% seen once. RNA was extracted from bulk tissue without any cell sorting. Sample: lung tumor tissue. The chain joins TRBV18 to TRBJ1-1; D possibly corresponds to TRBD1 (5 bases). This clonotype originated in a man aged 55 to 70 with non-small cell lung cancer. In DNA, the CDR3 is TGTGCCAGCTCACCATCCGGAGTCTCAGGGAGGGGAGCTTTCTCT. It translates to CASSPSGVSGRGAFS.